One sample yielded the 23 T cell receptor beta chains listed below, sequenced in a study of OX40 agonist ivuxolimab in advanced cancers. Libraries were prepared by immunoSEQ multiplex PCR; TCRdb keeps only in-frame clonotypes and omits some of them. The top ten hold about 0.89% of the sample, which has some 90,000 clones, around nine tenths seen once. Sequencing was performed on CD4+ or CD8+ T cells sorted from blood, taken in a trial of the OX40 agonist ivuxolimab. The receptor source for this set is an adult with an advanced solid tumor such as melanoma, head and neck, liver or kidney cancer.

The V gene is TRBV5-1, the J gene TRBJ2-1; no definite D call. This CDR3 spans 13 amino acids. Trimming removed 1 base from V and 5 bases from J, with 7 bases in between. The germline gives CDR1 SGHRS, CDR2 YFSETQ. The CDR3 loop is CASSLNSDNEQFF. Written as DNA, the CDR3 is TGCGCCAGCAGCTTGAACAGCGACAATGAGCAGTTCTTC.

This rearrangement joins TRBV10-3 to TRBJ2-7, with D possibly matching TRBD1 (6 bases). Germline V gene data show CDR1 as ENHRY and CDR2 as SYGVKD. CDR3 length: 15 residues. Between the trimmed V and J ends, which lost 2 bases and 1 base, there was a span of 12 bases. This CDR3 is CAISETGTPSYEQYF. For the CDR3, the DNA is TGTGCCATCAGTGAGACCGGGACACCTTCCTACGAGCAGTACTTC.

The V call is TRBV6-1, the J call TRBJ1-5, with 11 bases aligning to TRBD1. The germline V gene has CDR1 MNHNS and CDR2 SASEGT. V lost 6 bases, J lost 6 bases, and 7 bases stayed unmatched. This CDR3 has 15 residues. The CDR3 bases are TGTGCCAGCAGATCCGGGACAGGGGGAATTCAGCCCCAGCATTTT. As protein: CASRSGTGGIQPQHF.

The rearrangement links TRBV30 to TRBJ2-7; 7 bases map to TRBD1. Looked up from germline, CDR1 is GTSNPN and CDR2 is SVGIG (reference sequence). V was clipped by 3 bases and J by 4 bases; unmatched bases: 21. The CDR3 is made up of 18 amino acids. The CDR3 coding sequence is TGTGCCTGGAGAGGATACCGGGTTATAGGGGGCAGGGCGTACGAGCAGTACTTC. This sequence encodes CAWRGYRVIGGRAYEQYF. Together with reference TRBV30 and TRBJ2-7, the CDR3 gives the full variable domain: SQTIHQWPATLVQPVGSPLSLECTVEGTSNPNLYWYRQAAGRGLQLLFYSVGIGQISSEVPQNLSASRPQDRQFILSSKKLLLSDSGFYLCAWRGYRVIGGRAYEQYFGPGTRLTVT.

This clone has a single count. The J gene is TRBJ2-1, the V gene TRBV4-3; D is uncertain. Germline CDR1 is LGHNA and CDR2 is YSLEER. The CDR3 spans 15 residues. Deletions cut 0 bases from V and 2 bases from J, with 8 bases between. CDR3 DNA sequence: TGCGCCAGCAGCCAAGAAGGGCAGGCCTACAATGAGCAGTTCTTC. It yields the protein CASSQEGQAYNEQFF.

The chain links TRBV27 to TRBJ2-1; 8 positions agree with TRBD1. The V gene's germline CDR1 is MNHEY and CDR2 SMNVEV (reference sequence). The CDR3 is 15 amino acids. V dropped 2 bases and J dropped 9; count of bases not matched to a gene: 9. The CDR3 region is CASSLGDRRSVEQFF. The CDR3 DNA reads as TGTGCCAGCAGTTTAGGGGACAGGAGATCGGTTGAGCAGTTCTTC.

The genes are TRBV11-3 and TRBJ2-1; the match to TRBD1 covers 7 bases. Trimming at V came to 5 bases and at J to 3 bases, leaving 10 bases not matched to a gene. This CDR3 is 16 amino acids long. Germline values: CDR1 SGHNT, CDR2 YENEEA. DNA of the CDR3: TGTGCCAGCAGCACCCACAGGGGTCCGTACTACAATGAGCAGTTCTTC. Residues: CASSTHRGPYYNEQFF.

CDR3 nucleotide sequence: TGTGCCTGGAGCTTCCGGGACAGGGAAGGATATAGGGGTGGCTACACCTTC. This translates into CAWSFRDREGYRGGYTF. V and J are TRBV30 and TRBJ1-2; the match to TRBD1 covers 9 bases. The V segment lost 3 bases and the J segment 7 bases; nucleotides outside the gene matches: 18. The CDR3 runs to 17 residues. CDR1 and CDR2 (germline): GTSNPN, SVGIG (reference sequence).

V is TRBV19 and J is TRBJ2-3, with no clear D. The V end lost 1 base, the J end lost 3 bases, and 11 bases lay between the germline ends. This CDR3 is 15 amino acids long. CDR1 and CDR2 from the germline V gene are LNHDA and SQIVND (reference sequence). The CDR3 loop is CASSIGSIETDTQYF. CDR3 bases: TGTGCCAGTAGTATAGGCAGTATTGAAACAGATACGCAGTATTTT. The full variable domain, completed using reference TRBV19 and TRBJ2-3, is DGGITQSPKYLFRKEGQNVTLSCEQNLNHDAMYWYRQDPGQGLRLIYYSQIVNDFQKGDIAEGYSVSREKKESFPLTVTSAQKNPTAFYLCASSIGSIETDTQYFGPGTRLTVL.

The V call is TRBV30, the J call TRBJ2-7, with TRBD2 matching over 13 bases. This CDR3 comprises 14 residues. Germline lookup yields CDR1 GTSNPN and CDR2 SVGIG (reference sequence). V trimming: 3 bases; J trimming: 7 bases; junction bases outside the gene matches: 6. CDR3 region: CAWSWGLAGYEQYF. The CDR3, as DNA: TGTGCCTGGAGCTGGGGACTAGCGGGATATGAGCAGTACTTC.

J is TRBJ1-2 and V is TRBV15, with 11 nucleotides matching TRBD1. The CDR3 length is 16 residues. V was clipped by 0 bases and J by 5 bases; unmatched bases: 5. Per germline, CDR1 LNHNV and CDR2 YYDKDF (reference sequence). This CDR3 is CATSRDVGTGGYGYTF. As DNA, the CDR3 is TGTGCCACCAGCAGAGACGTAGGGACAGGGGGGTATGGCTACACCTTC. The whole variable domain, filled in from reference TRBV15 and TRBJ1-2, reads DAMVIQNPRYQVTQFGKPVTLSCSQTLNHNVMYWYQQKSSQAPKLLFHYYDKDFNNEADTPDNFQSRRPNTSFCFLDIRSPGLGDTAMYLCATSRDVGTGGYGYTFGSGTRLTVV.

The V gene is TRBV7-9, the J gene TRBJ2-7, with 7 bases aligning to TRBD2. The V and J ends lost 6 bases and 2 bases, in that order; junction bases with no gene match: 10. The CDR3 spans 15 residues. Germline loops: CDR1 SEHNR, CDR2 FQNEAQ (reference sequence). Here the CDR3 DNA reads TGTGCCAGCAGTTCCCCTAGCGGCACCACCTACGAGCAGTACTTC. This encodes CASSSPSGTTYEQYF.

This clone was seen a few times. V and J are TRBV9 and TRBJ1-4, with no clear D. The CDR3 is made up of 13 amino acids. Germline values: CDR1 SGDLS, CDR2 YYNGEE. Trimming took 3 bases from V and 7 from J, leaving 10 bases between them. CDR3 residues: CASSALAGEKLFF. In nucleotides, the CDR3 is TGTGCCAGCAGCGCCCTAGCGGGTGAAAAACTGTTTTTT. The full variable domain, with the rest looked up from reference TRBV9 and TRBJ1-4, is DSGVTQTPKHLITATGQRVTLRCSPRSGDLSVYWYQQSLDQGLQFLIQYYNGEERAKGNILERFSAQQFPDLHSELNLSSLELGDSALYFCASSALAGEKLFFGSGTQLSVL.

In this sample, this clone turned up once. The rearrangement joins TRBV11-2 to TRBJ2-7; D call uncertain. The CDR3 spans 14 residues. Germline V gene data show CDR1 as SGHAT and CDR2 as FQNNGV. V was clipped by 5 bases and J by 3 bases, with 14 bases between them. The CDR3 protein is CASSQPDGRYEQYF. The CDR3 nucleotides read TGTGCCAGCAGCCAACCTGACGGGCGCTACGAGCAGTACTTC.

V usage is TRBV15 and J usage is TRBJ2-1, with D tentatively TRBD2 (5 bases). There are 17 residues in the CDR3. Germline V gene data show CDR1 as LNHNV and CDR2 as YYDKDF (reference sequence). V dropped 0 bases and J dropped 0 bases, with 12 bases sitting between them. The CDR3 DNA follows: TGTGCCACCAGCAGAGATCCGGGGTCAAGCTCCTACAATGAGCAGTTCTTC. Protein: CATSRDPGSSSYNEQFF.

In DNA form, the CDR3 reads TGTGCCACCAGTTCCTCCCAGGGGCCGGAGCCCCAGCATTTT. Its protein is CATSSSQGPEPQHF. The gene calls are TRBV15 and TRBJ1-5; TRBD1 might be the D (6 bases). Trimming cost V 6 bases and J 8 bases, with 17 bases left between them. The CDR3 is 14 residues long. Germline-derived CDR1 and CDR2 are LNHNV and YYDKDF (reference sequence). Variable domain in full (rest from reference TRBV15 and TRBJ1-5): DAMVIQNPRYQVTQFGKPVTLSCSQTLNHNVMYWYQQKSSQAPKLLFHYYDKDFNNEADTPDNFQSRRPNTSFCFLDIRSPGLGDTAMYLCATSSSQGPEPQHFGDGTRLSIL.

This sequence joins TRBV5-4 and TRBJ2-5; weak D call: TRBD2 (5 bases). Germline values: CDR1 SGHNT, CDR2 YYREEE (reference sequence). Trimming pared 4 bases from V and 3 bases from J, leaving 13 bases between. The CDR3 spans 14 residues. This CDR3 is CASSLRGLEETQYF. The CDR3 nucleotides are TGTGCCAGCAGCCTGAGAGGGTTGGAAGAGACCCAGTACTTC.

This clone was seen once. The rearrangement links TRBV29-1 to TRBJ2-3, with 8 bases fitting TRBD2. J gave up 2 bases and V 4 bases, and 8 bases lay outside the gene matches. Germline CDR1 reads SQVTM; CDR2 reads ANQGSEA. The CDR3 has 15 residues. The CDR3 loop reads CSVVPSGFATDTQYF. CDR3 in DNA: TGCAGCGTTGTTCCTAGCGGGTTCGCCACAGATACGCAGTATTTT.

This clone came up a few times. The chain uses TRBV7-8 and TRBJ2-3; 7 bases fit TRBD2. There are 15 residues in the CDR3. The trim removed 1 base at V and 6 bases at J, leaving 7 bases unmatched. CDR1 and CDR2 (germline): SGHVS, FQNEAQ. CDR3 bases: TGTGCCAGCAGCTTAGAGGGGCGGGAGATTGATACGCAGTATTTT. Translating it yields CASSLEGREIDTQYF.

This chain links TRBV9 with TRBJ1-1; no reliable D call. There are 8 residues in the CDR3. CDR1 SGDLS and CDR2 YYNGEE come from the germline V gene. V was cut by 7 bases and J by 10 bases, with 5 bases left in between. The CDR3 region is CASVPAFF. The DNA for the CDR3 is TGTGCCAGCGTTCCAGCTTTCTTT.

The chain combines TRBV29-1 with TRBJ1-5; D might be TRBD1 (5 bases). This CDR3 is built from 13 residues. CDR1 and CDR2 (germline): SQVTM, ANQGSEA. The germline V and J ends were trimmed by 4 bases and 2 bases, with 9 bases remaining between them. The CDR3 loop reads CSVGGGGNQPQHF. In DNA, the CDR3 is TGCAGCGTTGGTGGGGGAGGCAATCAGCCCCAGCATTTT.

The V gene is TRBV30, the J gene TRBJ1-5; TRBD1 aligns across 9 bases. CDR3 length equals 16 residues. Looked up from germline, CDR1 is GTSNPN and CDR2 is SVGIG (reference sequence). The trim removed 5 bases at V and 2 bases at J, leaving 10 bases unmatched. CDR3 residues: CAWGGQGLLGNQPQHF. The CDR3 DNA reads as TGTGCCTGGGGGGGACAGGGCCTTTTGGGCAATCAGCCCCAGCATTTT. Combining the CDR3 with reference TRBV30 and TRBJ1-5 gives the whole variable domain SQTIHQWPATLVQPVGSPLSLECTVEGTSNPNLYWYRQAAGRGLQLLFYSVGIGQISSEVPQNLSASRPQDRQFILSSKKLLLSDSGFYLCAWGGQGLLGNQPQHFGDGTRLSIL.

This rearrangement joins TRBV5-6 to TRBJ2-1; 7 bases are shared with TRBD1. Germline values: CDR1 SGHDT, CDR2 YYEEEE. There are 16 residues in the CDR3. Unmatched junction bases numbered 12, after V lost 3 bases and J lost 6 bases. The CDR3 loop reads CASSWVNRGFSNEQFF. CDR3 nucleotides: TGTGCCAGCAGCTGGGTCAACAGGGGTTTTTCCAATGAGCAGTTCTTC.